This T cell receptor beta chain was sequenced in a study of OX40 agonist ivuxolimab in advanced cancers. The CDR3 consists of 13 residues. Per germline, CDR1 SNHLY and CDR2 FYNNEI. V trimming: 7 bases; J trimming: 6 bases; junction bases outside the gene matches: 5. Data came from immunoSEQ multiplex PCR; TCRdb stores just in-frame clones and leaves some out. The repertoire holds 80,000 to 100,000 clones, with approximately 90% as singletons. The origin of this receptor is an adult with an advanced solid tumor such as melanoma, head and neck, liver or kidney cancer. This specimen was CD4+ or CD8+ T cells sorted from blood, taken in a trial of the OX40 agonist ivuxolimab. The genes are TRBV2 and TRBJ2-3; TRBD2 matches 9 bases. CDR3 sequence (DNA): TGTGCCAGCAACAGCGGGGGGCGGGATACGCAGTATTTT. Amino acids: CASNSGGRDTQYF.